This T cell receptor (beta chain) was captured by sequencing in a study of CD8 T cells in ankylosing spondylitis. Findings of the study overall: Peripheral blood held disease-linked clones only at relatively low frequency, and these were CD8+. Significant enrichment of disease-linked clones was reportedly seen in matched ankylosing spondylitis synovial fluid.

Quantitative 5'-RACE with molecular barcodes was used to make the TCR beta libraries. TCRdb re-called the 5' RACE reads through MiXCR, storing one row per CDR3 protein. Among about 39,000 distinct CDR3 sequences, more than 3% were seen once, and the ten largest hold 3% to 4%. This clonotype was observed many times. Its antigen remains unknown. In germline, CDR1 is SGDLS, CDR2 YYNGEE. The CDR3 runs 14 residues. The trim removed 3 bases at V and 0 bases at J, leaving 2 bases unmatched. Material for sequencing was blood, either unsorted or a sorted T cell fraction (not recorded which). This chain connects TRBV9 to TRBJ1-2; 7 bases fit TRBD1. The sequence was obtained from a female donor with ankylosing spondylitis or in good health (not recorded which). CDR3 loop: CASSEGTANYGYTF. Here the CDR3 DNA reads TGTGCCAGCAGCGAGGGGACAGCTAACTATGGCTACACCTTC.